The 5 T cell receptor beta chains given below trace back to one sample, sequenced in a study of blood T cell repertoires in COVID-19. Libraries were prepared by immunoSEQ multiplex PCR; TCRdb keeps only in-frame clonotypes and omits some of them. The data show 150,000 to 200,000 clones, 80% seen once. The sequencing sample was made of peripheral blood. These receptors came from a man between 60 and 75 years old with acute or convalescent COVID-19.

This clone was detected only once. The DNA for the CDR3 is TGTGCCAGTAGTGTAGGGGACAGGGGGCTATGGCCCCAGCATTTT. As protein: CASSVGDRGLWPQHF. This sequence joins TRBV19 and TRBJ1-5; TRBD1 agrees at 12 bases. This CDR3 region has 15 residues. J lost 9 bases, V lost 5 bases, and 8 bases had no gene match. Germline V gene lookup returns CDR1 LNHDA and CDR2 SQIVND (reference sequence).

This chain uses TRBV18 with TRBJ2-2; TRBD2 matches at 9 bases. The CDR3 sequence is 16 residues long. Unmatched junction bases numbered 3, after V lost 3 bases and J lost 1 base. Germline V gives CDR1 KGHSH, CDR2 LQKENI. The CDR3 loop is CASSPSGSRNTGELFF. The CDR3 nucleotides read TGTGCCAGCTCACCTAGCGGGAGTAGGAACACCGGGGAGCTGTTTTTT.

This chain uses TRBV30 with TRBJ2-5; D is undetermined. V was clipped by 3 bases and J by 1 base, with 9 bases between them. Germline CDR1 is GTSNPN and CDR2 is SVGIG (reference sequence). The CDR3 has 13 amino acids. CDR3 sequence: CAWSLTFQETQYF. CDR3 sequence (DNA): TGTGCCTGGAGCCTAACGTTCCAAGAGACCCAGTACTTC.

CDR3 sequence: CAGMTVGRFTDTQYF. DNA of the CDR3: TGTGCCGGCATGACGGTGGGCAGGTTTACAGATACGCAGTATTTT. J is TRBJ2-3 and V is TRBV7-9; no firm D call. The CDR3 loop spans 15 amino acids. CDR1 is SEHNR, CDR2 FQNEAQ, per germline (reference sequence). The V end lost 11 bases, the J end lost 3 bases, and 21 bases lay between the germline ends.

The chain carries TRBV3-1 (or the pseudogene TRBV3-2) and TRBJ1-1; 8 bases line up with TRBD1. The CDR3 has 15 amino acids. V shed 4 bases and J 11 bases; nucleotides not matched to a gene: 15. The germline CDR1 and CDR2 sequences are LGHDT and YNNKEL (reference sequence). The DNA of the CDR3 is TGTGCCAGCAGCCGCTCGATCCAGGGGGCGCAGGGTGCTTTCTTT. Amino acids: CASSRSIQGAQGAFF.